What follows are 30 T cell receptor beta chains derived from one specimen sequenced in a study of cytomegalovirus exposure and HLA in healthy donors. PCR primers comprised 60 Vbeta and 13 Jbeta primers. Sequencing was performed with immunoSEQ multiplex PCR; in TCRdb, only in-frame clones are kept and a portion is missing. The sample lists around 130,000 clones, around 81% occurring once. Specimen: PBMCs. The receptors come from a man between 18 and 29 years old in good health and CMV-seronegative.

This clone was observed once. The chain recombines TRBV5-1 with TRBJ1-6; the match to TRBD1 covers 7 bases. The CDR3 spans 15 residues. From germline, CDR1 is SGHRS and CDR2 YFSETQ. After removal of 2 bases from V and 4 bases from J, the junction contained 3 bases not matched to a gene. CDR3 in DNA: TGCGCCAGCAGCTTACAGGGGACGTATAATTCACCCCTCCACTTT. Encoded protein: CASSLQGTYNSPLHF.

This chain uses TRBV6-5 with TRBJ1-4; a possible D gene is TRBD1 (5 bases). The germline V gene encodes CDR1 MNHEY and CDR2 SVGAGI. V was pared by 0 bases and J by 10 bases, with 9 bases between. The CDR3 is 13 residues long. The CDR3 DNA reads TGTGCCAGCAGTTACTCGGTCCAGGGAAAACTGTTTTTT. It translates to CASSYSVQGKLFF.

The chain joins TRBV7-6 to TRBJ1-4; D possibly corresponds to TRBD1 (6 bases). This CDR3 contains 16 residues. The germline CDR1 and CDR2 sequences are SGHVS and FNYEAQ. The germline V and J ends were trimmed by 5 bases and 6 bases, with 19 bases remaining between them. This CDR3 is CASSPFKGDTYEKLFF. The CDR3 DNA is TGTGCCAGCAGCCCCTTTAAGGGGGACACATATGAAAAACTGTTTTTT.

The gene calls are TRBV9 and TRBJ2-7; a possible D gene is TRBD2 (6 bases). The CDR3 spans 18 residues. V lost 3 bases and J lost 2, with 24 bases in between. Germline V gene sequence: CDR1 SGDLS, CDR2 YYNGEE. The chain's CDR3 is CASSAPEVGWGETYEQYF. CDR3 nucleotides: TGTGCCAGCAGCGCCCCCGAGGTTGGGTGGGGGGAAACCTACGAGCAGTACTTC.

In its sample, this clone was seen once. The DNA of the CDR3 is TGTGCCAGCAGCGAGCGACAGGGGAGCTATGGCTACACCTTC. Its translation is CASSERQGSYGYTF. The V call is TRBV27, the J call TRBJ1-2; 8 bases align to TRBD1. The germline gives CDR1 MNHEY, CDR2 SMNVEV (reference sequence). The V and J ends lost 6 bases and 4 bases, in that order; junction bases with no gene match: 7. The CDR3 has 14 amino acids.

This sequence joins TRBV19 and TRBJ1-5; D remains unclear. Germline values: CDR1 LNHDA, CDR2 SQIVND (reference sequence). V gave up 5 bases and J gave up 7 bases, with 12 bases separating them. The CDR3 covers 13 residues. CDR3: CASSPKTGQPQHF. CDR3 nucleotides: TGTGCCAGTAGTCCCAAGACGGGGCAGCCCCAGCATTTT.

This chain uses TRBV5-4 with TRBJ1-2, with D hard to call. Germline CDR1 reads SGHNT; CDR2 reads YYREEE (reference sequence). The CDR3 is 13 residues long. The V and J ends lost 4 bases and 8 bases respectively, with 15 bases between them. The DNA for the CDR3 is TGTGCCAGCAGCCTGGACTCTTCTAAAGGCTACACCTTC. It translates to CASSLDSSKGYTF.

This clone has only one observation. V and J are TRBV7-9 and TRBJ1-1, with D perhaps matching TRBD1 (5 bases). CDR3 length: 11 residues. Trimming cost V 3 bases and J 7 bases, with 6 bases left between them. Germline CDR1 is SEHNR and CDR2 is FQNEAQ (reference sequence). The CDR3 DNA reads as TGTGCCAGCAGCTTTAGGGGTGAAGCTTTCTTT. This sequence encodes CASSFRGEAFF.

This clone was seen more than once but under ten times. V is TRBV6-5 and J is TRBJ1-6; a possible D gene is TRBD1 (5 bases). Per the germline V gene, CDR1 is MNHEY and CDR2 is SVGAGI. This CDR3 region has 13 residues. V dropped 8 bases and J dropped 8 bases, with 13 bases sitting between them. The CDR3 is CASCRASDSPLHF. The CDR3, as DNA: TGTGCCAGCTGCAGGGCCTCCGATTCACCCCTCCACTTT.

The V call is TRBV9, the J call TRBJ2-1; TRBD2 matches 9 bases. The CDR3 is 15 residues long. Germline V gives CDR1 SGDLS, CDR2 YYNGEE. V lost 0 bases, J lost 7 bases, and 5 bases stayed unmatched. For the CDR3, the DNA is TGTGCCAGCAGCGTAGGCGGGGGGGCCGGAAATGAGCAGTTCTTC. Translated, it gives CASSVGGGAGNEQFF.

The chain uses TRBV7-2 and TRBJ1-1; no reliable D call. Germline V gene data show CDR1 as SGHTA and CDR2 as FQGNSA. This CDR3 has 11 amino acids. Trimming shortened V by 5 bases and J by 3 bases, and 4 bases separated the two germline ends. The CDR3 DNA reads as TGTGCCAGCAGCCAGGACACTGAAGCTTTCTTT. Translation: CASSQDTEAFF.

This clone was seen a handful of times. The gene calls are TRBV5-1 and TRBJ1-2; D might be TRBD1 (6 bases). V dropped 0 bases and J dropped 6 bases, with 6 bases sitting between them. The CDR3 extends over 12 amino acids. Per germline, CDR1 SGHRS and CDR2 YFSETQ. CDR3 in amino acids: CASSLGQDGYTF. The CDR3 bases are TGCGCCAGCAGCTTGGGACAGGATGGCTACACCTTC.

The CDR3 nucleotides read TGTGCCAGCAGCTCGGACAGAACCTACGAGCAGTACTTC. Amino acid sequence: CASSSDRTYEQYF. The chain links TRBV7-9 to TRBJ2-7, with D perhaps matching TRBD1 (6 bases). Trimming stripped 4 bases from V and 2 bases from J, with 9 bases between. Germline V gene lookup returns CDR1 SEHNR and CDR2 FQNEAQ (reference sequence). The CDR3 is made up of 13 amino acids.

The chain combines TRBV7-3 with TRBJ2-5, with 8 positions matching TRBD2. Trimming at V came to 11 bases and at J to 5 bases, leaving 25 bases not matched to a gene. The germline gives CDR1 SGHTA, CDR2 FQGTGA. The CDR3 is made up of 18 amino acids. The CDR3 DNA follows: TGTGCCGGTTTACGGGGGGGGCCTAAAAATCCCTCCCTCGAGACCCAGTACTTC. Translation: CAGLRGGPKNPSLETQYF.

The chain has TRBV12-5 and TRBJ2-6; D unresolved. The CDR3 runs 16 residues. Trimming stripped 5 bases from V and 0 bases from J, with 11 bases between. In germline, CDR1 is LGHNT, CDR2 FRNRAP. Here the CDR3 DNA reads TGTGCTAGTGGTGGTCATAAGAGCTCTGGGGCCAACGTCCTGACTTTC. Translated, it gives CASGGHKSSGANVLTF.

This clone has more than one count but fewer than ten. V usage is TRBV6-6 and J usage is TRBJ2-3; TRBD1 agrees at 7 bases. The CDR3 loop spans 16 amino acids. Germline-derived CDR1 and CDR2 are MNHNY and SVGAGI (reference sequence). Unmatched junction bases numbered 5, after V lost 2 bases and J lost 0 bases. CDR3 residues: CASSYTTGRSTDTQYF. The DNA of the CDR3 is TGTGCCAGCAGTTACACGACAGGGCGCAGCACAGATACGCAGTATTTT.

The V and J genes are TRBV27 and TRBJ2-7; possibly TRBD1 for D (6 bases). The CDR3 runs 14 residues. From germline, CDR1 is MNHEY and CDR2 SMNVEV (reference sequence). The V end was cut by 0 bases, the J end by 6 bases, with 12 bases between. The CDR3 DNA is TGTGCCAGCAGTTTATCTGCCGCAGGGGTCGAGCAGTACTTC. It specifies CASSLSAAGVEQYF.

The chain employs TRBV9 and TRBJ1-1, with D perhaps TRBD1 (5 bases). V gave up 3 bases and J gave up 0 bases, with 21 bases separating them. Germline V gene data show CDR1 as SGDLS and CDR2 as YYNGEE. CDR3 size: 18 residues. CDR3 loop: CASSGGVGVSKVNTEAFF. The CDR3 DNA sequence: TGTGCCAGCAGCGGGGGGGTCGGGGTGTCGAAGGTGAACACTGAAGCTTTCTTT.

This clone was detected only a few times. The chain uses TRBV2 and TRBJ1-1; D might be TRBD1 (6 bases). CDR3 length equals 13 residues. Per germline, CDR1 SNHLY and CDR2 FYNNEI. The germline V and J ends were trimmed by 9 bases and 1 base, with 12 bases remaining between them. The CDR3 DNA sequence: TGTGCCAGTTCGGGACACCCGAACACTGAAGCTTTCTTT. Translated: CASSGHPNTEAFF.

The chain couples TRBV10-3 to TRBJ2-7; the match to TRBD1 covers 10 bases. With V trimmed by 4 bases and J by 4 bases, 7 bases remained unmatched. CDR1 is ENHRY and CDR2 is SYGVKD in the germline V gene. The CDR3 loop spans 15 amino acids. CDR3 nucleotide sequence: TGTGCCATCAGTGGGGACAGGGGCCGAGATTACGAGCAGTACTTC. It is translated as CAISGDRGRDYEQYF.

This chain uses TRBV6-5 with TRBJ2-7, with D perhaps matching TRBD2 (6 bases). V shed 5 bases and J shed 3 bases, with 14 bases lying between them. The CDR3 totals 14 residues. CDR1 MNHEY and CDR2 SVGAGI come from the germline V gene. CDR3 DNA: TGTGCCAGCAGTGCCGGGACTGCTTACTACGAGCAGTACTTC. It codes for CASSAGTAYYEQYF.

This rearrangement joins TRBV9 to TRBJ1-2; TRBD1 matches 8 bases. This CDR3 contains 15 residues. Germline V gene lookup returns CDR1 SGDLS and CDR2 YYNGEE. V lost 2 bases to trimming and J lost 8 bases; unmatched junction nucleotides: 11. CDR3 loop: CASSVTTGDSEGYTF. The CDR3 DNA reads as TGTGCCAGCAGCGTCACGACAGGGGATAGCGAAGGCTACACCTTC.

The V and J genes are TRBV30 and TRBJ1-5; D is possibly TRBD1 (6 bases). V was pared by 4 bases and J by 6 bases, with 13 bases between. This CDR3 is built from 13 residues. CDR1 and CDR2 (germline): GTSNPN, SVGIG (reference sequence). The CDR3 DNA is TGTGCCTGGACAGGGGCCGGAGGTCAGCCCCAGCATTTT. Its translation is CAWTGAGGQPQHF.

This sequence joins TRBV27 and TRBJ2-7, with 10 bases fitting TRBD1. CDR3 length equals 16 residues. The germline CDR1 and CDR2 sequences are MNHEY and SMNVEV (reference sequence). V shed 7 bases and J 4 bases; nucleotides not matched to a gene: 13. Here the CDR3 DNA reads TGTGCCAGCACCCCAGACAGGGGGCCTCCGTATTACGAGCAGTACTTC. Translated, it gives CASTPDRGPPYYEQYF.

Points on this clone: One junction end disagrees with the germline gene, perhaps due to a read error. The gene calls are TRBV7-9 and TRBJ2-5; TRBD1 is a possible D gene (6 bases). Germline V lookup: CDR1 SEHNR, CDR2 FQNEAQ (reference sequence). This CDR3 spans 12 amino acids. The CDR3 reads CSSKATGETQYF. The CDR3 DNA reads as TGTTCCAGCAAAGCGACAGGAGAGACCCAGTACTTC.

This clone occurred a few times. The genes are TRBV7-9 and TRBJ1-5, with 8 nucleotides matching TRBD1. Germline-derived CDR1 and CDR2 are SEHNR and FQNEAQ (reference sequence). The CDR3 contains 16 residues. J was trimmed by 0 bases and V by 5 bases; bases with no gene match: 6. The CDR3 sequence is CASSGQGSYSNQPQHF. The DNA for the CDR3 is TGTGCCAGCAGCGGACAGGGATCCTATAGCAATCAGCCCCAGCATTTT. Using reference TRBV7-9 and TRBJ1-5 for the parts outside the CDR3, the full variable domain is DTGVSQNPRHKITKRGQNVTFRCDPISEHNRLYWYRQTLGQGPEFLTYFQNEAQLEKSRLLSDRFSAERPKGSFSTLEIQRTEQGDSAMYLCASSGQGSYSNQPQHFGDGTRLSIL.

The chain has TRBV7-9 and TRBJ2-7, with TRBD2 as a possible D gene (6 bases). Trimming shortened V by 5 bases and J by 3 bases, and 23 bases separated the two germline ends. The CDR3 runs to 17 residues. Germline assignment: CDR1 SEHNR and CDR2 FQNEAQ (reference sequence). In DNA form, the CDR3 reads TGTGCCAGCAGCCTCGCCCACGGGCAGTGGGGGGTCTACGAGCAGTACTTC. Encoded protein: CASSLAHGQWGVYEQYF.

The chain links TRBV13 to TRBJ2-7; 7 bases are shared with TRBD1. Germline lookup yields CDR1 PRHDT and CDR2 FYEKMQ (reference sequence). The trim removed 6 bases at V and 2 bases at J, leaving 7 bases unmatched. The CDR3 is 14 amino acids. In nucleotides, the CDR3 is TGTGCCAGCAGACCCACAGGGGCCGCCTACGAGCAGTACTTC. It yields the protein CASRPTGAAYEQYF.

The chain links TRBV4-2 to TRBJ1-6; D perhaps matches TRBD1 (5 bases). The V end lost 0 bases, the J end lost 9 bases, and 9 bases lay between the germline ends. This CDR3 comprises 14 residues. The germline V gene has CDR1 LGHNA and CDR2 YNFKEQ. Written as DNA, the CDR3 is TGTGCCAGCAGCCAAGACAGGGATGGTTCACCCCTCCACTTT. Translation gives CASSQDRDGSPLHF.

The chain combines TRBV4-3 with TRBJ1-5; a weak D match, TRBD1 (6 bases). This CDR3 is 18 amino acids long. Germline V gene sequence: CDR1 LGHNA, CDR2 YSLEER. Trimming removed 0 bases from V and 7 bases from J, with 22 bases in between. The DNA of the CDR3 is TGCGCCAGCAGCCAAGACGGGGGGTACCTTGGGGGCCGACAGCCCCAGCATTTT. Amino acids: CASSQDGGYLGGRQPQHF.